Given below is one T cell receptor beta chain in context. Its antigen is not known. In making TCR beta libraries, quantitative 5'-RACE with molecular barcodes was used. TCRdb reanalysed the 5' RACE reads using MiXCR and keeps one entry per CDR3 protein. The sample lists hundreds of thousands of distinct CDR3 sequences; 20% to 25% were seen once. This sample is drawn from a study of CD8 T cells in ankylosing spondylitis. The germline V gene encodes CDR1 SEHNR and CDR2 FQNEAQ (reference sequence). This CDR3 is built from 15 residues. V was cut by 5 bases and J by 4 bases, with 17 bases left in between. Findings and limits, study-wide: Ankylosing spondylitis blood appeared to be characterized by a TCR beta motif of about 8 highly homologous variants. Earlier studies detected some motif variants in reactive arthritis synovial fluid and blood. Clones linked to the disease showed a CD8+ phenotype. They occurred at relatively low frequencies in peripheral blood.

The clonotype was recovered from a male donor with ankylosing spondylitis or in good health (not recorded which). Sequencing used blood, either unsorted or a sorted T cell fraction (not recorded which). The J gene is TRBJ2-5, the V gene TRBV7-9; a weak D match, TRBD2 (5 bases). The CDR3 region has the DNA TGTGCCAGCAGCCCACCCCCAGGCGGGTCAGAGACCCAGTACTTC. Translated, it gives CASSPPPGGSETQYF.